Here is one T cell receptor (beta chain) with its context. The CDR3 runs 12 residues. In germline, CDR1 is SEHNR, CDR2 FQNEAQ (reference sequence). V dropped 11 bases and J dropped 7; count of bases not matched to a gene: 9. TCRdb processed the 5' RACE reads anew with MiXCR; each CDR3 protein has one entry. The sample carries approximately 150,000 distinct CDR3 sequences, 15% to 20% recorded once. The data were obtained in a study of T-cell memory formation after mild COVID-19. This clonotype was sampled from an adult woman who had mild COVID-19 (a few samples of this study predate the infection). Cell type and time point are not known. The chain recombines TRBV7-9 with TRBJ2-7; 9 bases line up with TRBD2. The specimen was PBMCs or a T cell subset sorted from them (not recorded which). CDR3 sequence reads: CAGGLAGKEQYF. CDR3 coding DNA: TGTGCCGGAGGTCTAGCGGGGAAGGAGCAGTACTTC.